The sequence of this TCR beta chain was determined in a study of T-cell memory formation after mild COVID-19. Study at large: There were largely donor-specific TCR clusters.

Study outcomes and limitations: The study found contracting CD4+ clones mainly in CM and EM and contracting CD8+ clones in EMRA. Clones that got smaller from day 15 to 85 had even CD4/CD8, while clones growing later tipped toward CD4+.

V dropped 7 bases and J dropped 7; count of bases not matched to a gene: 9. The germline V gene has CDR1 LGHNA and CDR2 YNFKEQ. The CDR3 sequence is 13 residues long. 5'RACE with constant-segment primers yielded barcoded, UMI-tagged TCR alpha and TCR beta cDNA libraries. MiXCR, run by TCRdb on the 5' RACE reads, gives a single entry per CDR3 protein. The data hold about 600,000 distinct CDR3 sequences, with about a fifth observed a single time. Remarks on this clonotype: Its antigen is still unknown.

This receptor was taken from an adult woman who had mild COVID-19 (a few samples of this study predate the infection). Cell type and time point are not known. Sequencing input: PBMCs or a T cell subset sorted from them (not recorded which). The chain recombines TRBV4-2 with TRBJ2-5, with 7 bases matching TRBD1. CDR3 nucleotide sequence: TGTGCCAGCACACAGGACAGGCTGGGGACCCAGTACTTC. Its translation: CASTQDRLGTQYF.